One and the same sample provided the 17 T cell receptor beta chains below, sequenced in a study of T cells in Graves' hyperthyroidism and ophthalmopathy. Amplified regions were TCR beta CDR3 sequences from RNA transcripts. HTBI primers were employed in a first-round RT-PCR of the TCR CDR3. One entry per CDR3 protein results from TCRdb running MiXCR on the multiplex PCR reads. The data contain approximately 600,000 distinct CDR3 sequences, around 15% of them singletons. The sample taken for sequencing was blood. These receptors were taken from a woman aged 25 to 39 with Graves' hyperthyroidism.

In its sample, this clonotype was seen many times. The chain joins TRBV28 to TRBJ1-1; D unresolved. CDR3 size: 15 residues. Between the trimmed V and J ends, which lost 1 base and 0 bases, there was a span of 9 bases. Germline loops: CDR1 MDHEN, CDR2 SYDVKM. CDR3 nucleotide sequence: TGTGCCAGCAGTTTATCGCCTCAGTTGAACACTGAAGCTTTCTTT. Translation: CASSLSPQLNTEAFF.

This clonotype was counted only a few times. This CDR3 is CASSWAGESNNEQFF. CDR3 in DNA: TGTGCCAGCAGTTGGGCCGGAGAGAGTAACAATGAGCAGTTCTTC. This chain links TRBV28 with TRBJ2-1; no clear D. Germline V lookup: CDR1 MDHEN, CDR2 SYDVKM. The CDR3 runs 15 residues. Trimming shortened V by 4 bases and J by 5 bases, and 15 bases separated the two germline ends.

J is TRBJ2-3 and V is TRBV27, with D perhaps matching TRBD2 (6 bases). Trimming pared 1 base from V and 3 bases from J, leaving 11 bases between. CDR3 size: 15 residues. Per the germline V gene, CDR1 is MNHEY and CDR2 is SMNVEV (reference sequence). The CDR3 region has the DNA TGTGCCAGCAGTTTATACCAGGGAGGTACAGATACGCAGTATTTT. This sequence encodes CASSLYQGGTDTQYF.

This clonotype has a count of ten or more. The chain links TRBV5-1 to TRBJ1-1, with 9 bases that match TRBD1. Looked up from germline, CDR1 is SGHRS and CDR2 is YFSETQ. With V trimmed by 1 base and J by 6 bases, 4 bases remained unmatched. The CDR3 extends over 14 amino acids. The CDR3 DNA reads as TGCGCCAGCAGCTTGACAGGGGGCGGTCCTGAAGCTTTCTTT. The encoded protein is CASSLTGGGPEAFF.

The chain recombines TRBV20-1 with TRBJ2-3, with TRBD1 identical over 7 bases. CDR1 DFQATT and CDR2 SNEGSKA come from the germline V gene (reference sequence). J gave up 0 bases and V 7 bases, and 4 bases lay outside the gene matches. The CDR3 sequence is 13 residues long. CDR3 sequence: CSVRGQSTDTQYF. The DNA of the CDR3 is TGCAGTGTTAGGGGGCAAAGCACAGATACGCAGTATTTT.

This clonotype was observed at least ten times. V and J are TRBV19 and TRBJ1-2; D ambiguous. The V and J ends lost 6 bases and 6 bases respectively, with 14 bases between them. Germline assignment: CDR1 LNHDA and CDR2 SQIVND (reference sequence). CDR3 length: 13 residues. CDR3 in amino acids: CASRDRFLNGYTF. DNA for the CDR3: TGTGCCAGTAGGGACCGTTTTCTAAATGGCTACACCTTC.

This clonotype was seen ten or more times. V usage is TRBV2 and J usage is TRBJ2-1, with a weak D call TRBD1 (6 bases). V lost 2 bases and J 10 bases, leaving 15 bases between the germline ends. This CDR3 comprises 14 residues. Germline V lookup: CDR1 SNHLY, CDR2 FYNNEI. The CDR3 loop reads CASSESQGQWEQFF. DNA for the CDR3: TGTGCCAGCAGTGAAAGTCAGGGGCAATGGGAGCAGTTCTTC.

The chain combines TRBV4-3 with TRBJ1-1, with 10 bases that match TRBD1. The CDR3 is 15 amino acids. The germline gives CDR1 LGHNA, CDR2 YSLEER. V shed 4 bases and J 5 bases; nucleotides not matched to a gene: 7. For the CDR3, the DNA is TGCGCCAGCAGCCTCGGGACAGGGGATTCGACTGAAGCTTTCTTT. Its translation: CASSLGTGDSTEAFF.

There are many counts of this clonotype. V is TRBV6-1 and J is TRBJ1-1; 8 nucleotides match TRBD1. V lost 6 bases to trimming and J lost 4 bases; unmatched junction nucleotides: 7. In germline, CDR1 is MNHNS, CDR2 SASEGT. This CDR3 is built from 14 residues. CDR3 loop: CASRAGGGGTEAFF. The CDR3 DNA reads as TGTGCCAGCAGGGCAGGGGGCGGGGGCACTGAAGCTTTCTTT.

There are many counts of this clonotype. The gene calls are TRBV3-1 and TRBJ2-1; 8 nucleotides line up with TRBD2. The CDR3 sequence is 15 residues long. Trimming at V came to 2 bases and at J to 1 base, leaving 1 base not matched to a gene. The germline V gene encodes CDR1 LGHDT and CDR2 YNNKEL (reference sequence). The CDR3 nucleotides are TGTGCCAGCAGCCAAATAGCGGGGTCCTACAATGAGCAGTTCTTC. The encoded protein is CASSQIAGSYNEQFF.

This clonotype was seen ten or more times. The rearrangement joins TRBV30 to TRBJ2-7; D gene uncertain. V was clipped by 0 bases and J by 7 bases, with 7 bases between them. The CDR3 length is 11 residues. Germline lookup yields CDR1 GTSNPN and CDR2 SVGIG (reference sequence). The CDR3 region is CAWSVHQEQYF. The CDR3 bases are TGTGCCTGGAGTGTCCATCAAGAGCAGTACTTC.

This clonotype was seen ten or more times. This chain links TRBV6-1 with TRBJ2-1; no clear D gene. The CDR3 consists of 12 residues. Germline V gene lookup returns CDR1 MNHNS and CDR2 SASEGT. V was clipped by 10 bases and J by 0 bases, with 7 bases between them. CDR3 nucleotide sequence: TGTGCCACCCAGCGCTCCTACAATGAGCAGTTCTTC. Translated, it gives CATQRSYNEQFF.

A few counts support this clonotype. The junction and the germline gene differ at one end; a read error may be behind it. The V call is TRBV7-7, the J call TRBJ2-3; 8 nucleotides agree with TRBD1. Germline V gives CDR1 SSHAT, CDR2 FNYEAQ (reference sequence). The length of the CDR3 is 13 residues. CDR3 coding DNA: TGTGCTAGCAGCCCAGACAGGGGTCATACGCAGTATTTT. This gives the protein CASSPDRGHTQYF.

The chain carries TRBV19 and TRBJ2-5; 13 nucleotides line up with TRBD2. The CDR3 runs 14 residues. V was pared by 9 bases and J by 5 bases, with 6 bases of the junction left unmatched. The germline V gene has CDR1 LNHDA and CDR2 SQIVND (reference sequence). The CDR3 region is CASRLAGGSETQYF. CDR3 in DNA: TGTGCCAGCAGACTAGCGGGAGGTTCTGAGACCCAGTACTTC.

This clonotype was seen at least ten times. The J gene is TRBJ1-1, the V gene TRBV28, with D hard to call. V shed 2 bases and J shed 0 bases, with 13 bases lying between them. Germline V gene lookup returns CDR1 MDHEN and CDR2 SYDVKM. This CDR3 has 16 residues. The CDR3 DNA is TGTGCCAGCAGTTTACCAGGAGCCATTCTGAACACTGAAGCTTTCTTT. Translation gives CASSLPGAILNTEAFF.

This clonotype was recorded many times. The CDR3 nucleotides read TGCAGTGCAACCGGGACCACCCGTCTATCCGCCTACGAGCAGTACTTC. This encodes CSATGTTRLSAYEQYF. This chain uses TRBV20-1 with TRBJ2-7; the D gene could be TRBD1 or TRBD2 (5 bases each). CDR1 DFQATT and CDR2 SNEGSKA come from the germline V gene (reference sequence). The CDR3 contains 16 residues. The V gene lost 6 bases and the J gene lost 2 bases, with 23 bases spanning the gap.

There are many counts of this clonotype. CDR3 nucleotide sequence: TGTGCCAGCAGCTTTCTACAGGAGGAGCAGTTCTTC. Amino acid sequence: CASSFLQEEQFF. The chain carries TRBV11-3 and TRBJ2-1, with a possible D match to TRBD1 (5 bases). V lost 3 bases, J lost 10 bases, and 10 bases lay in between. The CDR3 is 12 amino acids. Germline lookup yields CDR1 SGHNT and CDR2 YENEEA.